The next 27 T cell receptor beta chains were all read from a single sample in a study of T cells in narcolepsy. The assay was immunoSEQ multiplex PCR, and TCRdb's table has in-frame clones only and misses some. This sample has around 33,000 clones, with roughly four fifths found just once. Specimen: CD45RA- memory CD4+ T cells from PBMCs. Source of these receptors: a human donor with narcolepsy.

The chain couples TRBV6-1 to TRBJ2-7; D call uncertain. Trimming left V 2 bases short and J 2 bases short, with 7 bases between. This CDR3 has 13 residues. Germline loops: CDR1 MNHNS, CDR2 SASEGT. The chain's CDR3 is CASSESRTYEQYF. CDR3 nucleotide sequence: TGTGCCAGCAGTGAATCCCGCACCTACGAGCAGTACTTC.

The chain recombines TRBV19 with TRBJ1-6; 7 nucleotides line up with TRBD1. The CDR3 is 15 amino acids. From germline, CDR1 is LNHDA and CDR2 SQIVND (reference sequence). Trimming removed 6 bases from V and 6 bases from J; junction bases left unmatched: 8. DNA of the CDR3: TGTGCCAGTAGAAGACAGGGAGCAACTAATTCACCCCTCCACTTT. Its translation: CASRRQGATNSPLHF.

The chain is built from TRBV30 and TRBJ2-2; 11 bases align to TRBD2. The germline gives CDR1 GTSNPN, CDR2 SVGIG (reference sequence). This CDR3 has 15 amino acids. Germline trimming cut 7 bases from V and 5 bases from J; bases unmatched to any gene: 9. In DNA, the CDR3 is TGTGCCTTGCGCCCCGGGACTAGCGGAACCGGGGAGCTGTTTTTT. Translation gives CALRPGTSGTGELFF.

This rearrangement joins TRBV9 to TRBJ2-3, with D uncertain. The CDR3 sequence is 16 residues long. Between the trimmed V and J ends, which lost 4 bases and 1 base, there was a span of 16 bases. Looked up from germline, CDR1 is SGDLS and CDR2 is YYNGEE. The CDR3 loop reads CASSSAVKGGTDTQYF. The CDR3 region has the DNA TGTGCCAGCAGCTCAGCAGTCAAGGGTGGCACAGATACGCAGTATTTT.

The rearrangement uses TRBV7-3 and TRBJ1-1; 9 nucleotides line up with TRBD1. Looked up from germline, CDR1 is SGHTA and CDR2 is FQGTGA. The length of the CDR3 is 14 residues. V shed 0 bases and J 11 bases; nucleotides not matched to a gene: 7. The DNA of the CDR3 is TGTGCCAGCAGCTTAACGGGGGACAGGGCTGCGGCTTTCTTT. Its protein is CASSLTGDRAAAFF.

In its sample, this clone was seen a few times. The CDR3 DNA sequence: TGTGCCAGCAAGGGACAGGGTCGGGACGAGCAGTACTTC. Translated: CASKGQGRDEQYF. The J gene is TRBJ2-7, the V gene TRBV2; 9 nucleotides align to TRBD1. V gave up 7 bases and J gave up 5 bases; unmatched junction bases: 6. The CDR3 covers 13 residues. The V gene's germline CDR1 is SNHLY and CDR2 FYNNEI.

This chain uses TRBV5-5 with TRBJ2-7; D is unclear. The CDR3 runs to 13 residues. V gave up 1 base and J gave up 3 bases, with 8 bases separating them. Germline CDR1 is SGHKS and CDR2 is YYEKEE (reference sequence). CDR3 DNA: TGTGCCAGCAGCTTGACCGGACGCTACGAGCAGTACTTC. Its protein is CASSLTGRYEQYF.

This chain joins TRBV2 and TRBJ1-4; 8 bases are shared with TRBD1. This CDR3 is built from 15 residues. After removal of 5 bases from V and 5 bases from J, the junction contained 7 bases not matched to a gene. CDR1 is SNHLY and CDR2 is FYNNEI in the germline V gene. DNA for the CDR3: TGTGCCAGCAGTCTAACAGGGGGACCAAATGAAAAACTGTTTTTT. It is translated as CASSLTGGPNEKLFF. The full variable domain, its missing parts supplied by reference TRBV2 and TRBJ1-4, is EPEVTQTPSHQVTQMGQEVILRCVPISNHLYFYWYRQILGQKVEFLVSFYNNEISEKSEIFDDQFSVERPDGSNFTLKIRSTKLEDSAMYFCASSLTGGPNEKLFFGSGTQLSVL.

The V gene is TRBV7-2, the J gene TRBJ2-1; tentatively, D is TRBD1 (6 bases). This CDR3 has 15 amino acids. Trimming took off 5 bases at V and 0 bases at J, with 11 bases between the two ends. The germline gives CDR1 SGHTA, CDR2 FQGNSA. Written as DNA, the CDR3 is TGTGCCAGCAGCCCCACAGGGCCCTCCTACAATGAGCAGTTCTTC. Protein sequence: CASSPTGPSYNEQFF.

The chain combines TRBV5-1 with TRBJ2-1; possible D gene TRBD2, 7 bases. Per germline, CDR1 SGHRS and CDR2 YFSETQ. The CDR3 sequence is 16 residues long. The V and J ends lost 3 bases and 5 bases respectively, with 18 bases between them. CDR3 loop: CASSSKTPGGHNEQFF. Written as DNA, the CDR3 is TGCGCCAGCAGCTCGAAAACCCCGGGGGGCCACAATGAGCAGTTCTTC.

The rearrangement uses TRBV14 and TRBJ2-2; no definite D call. The CDR3 contains 13 residues. Trimming shortened V by 2 bases and J by 6 bases, and 7 bases separated the two germline ends. The germline gives CDR1 SGHDN, CDR2 FVKESK. CDR3 sequence (DNA): TGTGCCAGCAGCCAAATCCGGGCCGGGGAGCTGTTTTTT. Translating it yields CASSQIRAGELFF.

This clone came up a few times. V and J are TRBV9 and TRBJ2-3, with 9 bases identical to TRBD2. The CDR3 runs to 17 residues. The germline V gene encodes CDR1 SGDLS and CDR2 YYNGEE. The V gene end was trimmed by 0 bases and the J gene end by 3 bases; junction bases not matched to a gene: 8. The DNA for the CDR3 is TGTGCCAGCAGCGTAGAGGGCGGGGGGGCAATGACAGATACGCAGTATTTT. It yields the protein CASSVEGGGAMTDTQYF.

The chain recombines TRBV6-1 with TRBJ2-7; 7 bases are shared with TRBD2. Germline V CDR1 and CDR2: MNHNS, SASEGT. The trim removed 6 bases at V and 6 bases at J, leaving 8 bases unmatched. The CDR3 length is 13 residues. The DNA of the CDR3 is TGTGCCAGCAGCCCTAGGGAGGGGCGCGAGCAGTACTTC. Its protein product is CASSPREGREQYF.

This rearrangement joins TRBV9 to TRBJ2-3; 11 bases are a match to TRBD2. V gave up 3 bases and J gave up 5 bases; unmatched junction bases: 11. CDR3 length: 17 amino acids. The germline gives CDR1 SGDLS, CDR2 YYNGEE. The CDR3 DNA reads as TGTGCCAGCAGCGGGCAACTAGCGGGGGCCTGGGGAGATACGCAGTATTTT. It yields the protein CASSGQLAGAWGDTQYF.

About this clone: Given a much more abundant clone one base away, this may be a read error. As DNA, the CDR3 is TGTGCCATCAGACCTCCCTCTGGAGACACCATATATTTT. It codes for CAIRPPSGDTIYF. The chain links TRBV10-3 to TRBJ1-3; unclear D gene. Germline V CDR1 and CDR2: ENHRY, SYGVKD. The CDR3 consists of 13 residues.

This chain links TRBV29-1 with TRBJ1-2; 9 bases map to TRBD1. J lost 4 bases, V lost 1 base, and 4 bases had no gene match. Germline V CDR1 and CDR2: SQVTM, ANQGSEA. CDR3 length: 14 residues. The DNA for the CDR3 is TGCAGCGTTGAAGGATCGACAGGGGGCTATGGCTACACCTTC. Encoded protein: CSVEGSTGGYGYTF.

The V and J genes are TRBV11-3 and TRBJ2-1, with a possible D match to TRBD1 (6 bases). CDR1 SGHNT and CDR2 YENEEA come from the germline V gene. Trimming took 0 bases from V and 2 from J, leaving 14 bases between them. This CDR3 is built from 17 residues. In DNA form, the CDR3 reads TGTGCCAGCAGCTTAGAAGCGGCAGGGGTGACCTACAATGAGCAGTTCTTC. Its protein is CASSLEAAGVTYNEQFF. The full variable domain, completed using reference TRBV11-3 and TRBJ2-1, is EAGVVQSPRYKIIEKKQPVAFWCNPISGHNTLYWYLQNLGQGPELLIRYENEEAVDDSQLPKDRFSAERLKGVDSTLKIQPAELGDSAVYLCASSLEAAGVTYNEQFFGPGTRLTVL.

The chain joins TRBV11-1 to TRBJ2-2; the D gene is possibly TRBD2 (5 bases). CDR1 is SGHAT, CDR2 FQDESV, per germline (reference sequence). Trimming stripped 5 bases from V and 5 bases from J, with 6 bases between. The CDR3 sequence is 12 residues long. CDR3 DNA sequence: TGTGCCAGCAGCCGGGAAACCGGGGAGCTGTTTTTT. As protein: CASSRETGELFF. The whole variable domain, filled in from reference TRBV11-1 and TRBJ2-2, reads EAEVAQSPRYKITEKSQAVAFWCDPISGHATLYWYRQILGQGPELLVQFQDESVVDDSQLPKDRFSAERLKGVDSTLKIQPAELGDSAMYLCASSRETGELFFGEGSRLTVL.

The chain has TRBV6-1 and TRBJ2-3, with no clear D. Germline CDR1 MNHNS, CDR2 SASEGT. V was shortened by 1 base and J by 4 bases, with 6 bases between the two germline ends. The CDR3 consists of 13 residues. DNA of the CDR3: TGTGCCAGCAGTGAAGGAGGCGCAGATACGCAGTATTTT. It encodes CASSEGGADTQYF.

The table lists this clone with a count of one. A read error may produce the germline difference seen at one junction end. V is TRBV27 and J is TRBJ2-3; possibly TRBD2 for D (5 bases). Germline V CDR1 and CDR2: MNHEY, SMNVEV (reference sequence). The CDR3 loop spans 13 amino acids. The CDR3 sequence: CASSLSGFGTQYF. In nucleotides, the CDR3 is TGTGCCAGCAGTCTATCGGGATTCGGTACGCAGTATTTT.

The CDR3, as DNA: TGTGCCAGCAGTTACCGGGGAGCAGGAAACACCATATATTTT. It translates to CASSYRGAGNTIYF. V gene TRBV6-6 combines with J gene TRBJ1-3; no firm D call. V gave up 2 bases and J gave up 4 bases, with 9 bases separating them. This CDR3 is 14 amino acids long. The germline CDR1 and CDR2 sequences are MNHNY and SVGAGI (reference sequence).

J is TRBJ1-2 and V is TRBV5-1, with a possible D match to TRBD1 (6 bases). This CDR3 spans 13 amino acids. CDR1 is SGHRS and CDR2 is YFSETQ in the germline V gene. Trimming shortened V by 2 bases and J by 6 bases, and 11 bases separated the two germline ends. The CDR3 nucleotides read TGCGCCAGCAGCTTCGGCCAGGGGAATGGCTACACCTTC. It yields the protein CASSFGQGNGYTF.

This clone was picked up a small number of times. CDR3 in DNA: TGTGCCAGCAGCTCAGGCTTACAGGGCAAGGATGGCTACACCTTC. Amino acids: CASSSGLQGKDGYTF. The chain combines TRBV7-9 with TRBJ1-2, with D maybe TRBD1 (6 bases). The CDR3 is 15 amino acids. V lost 4 bases and J lost 6, with 18 bases in between. The V gene's germline CDR1 is SEHNR and CDR2 FQNEAQ (reference sequence).

The chain carries TRBV27 and TRBJ2-7; D gene uncertain. The germline V and J ends were trimmed by 6 bases and 5 bases, with 14 bases remaining between them. CDR1 is MNHEY, CDR2 SMNVEV, per germline (reference sequence). The CDR3 is 13 amino acids. The CDR3 nucleotides are TGTGCCAGCAGACCCTTTGGAACCGACGAGCAGTACTTC. Amino acid sequence: CASRPFGTDEQYF.

The chain carries TRBV5-5 and TRBJ1-1; D is unclear. Germline lookup yields CDR1 SGHKS and CDR2 YYEKEE (reference sequence). This CDR3 is built from 14 residues. V was trimmed by 0 bases and J by 8 bases, leaving 14 bases between them. The CDR3 DNA is TGTGCCAGCAGCTTGGGTATCTTTGAGATCGAAGCTTTCTTT. Its translation is CASSLGIFEIEAFF.

J is TRBJ2-2 and V is TRBV5-4; D assignment may be TRBD1 or TRBD2 (5 bases each). The V gene's germline CDR1 is SGHNT and CDR2 YYREEE (reference sequence). V dropped 2 bases and J dropped 5 bases, with 13 bases sitting between them. CDR3 size: 15 residues. CDR3 nucleotides: TGTGCCAGCAGCTTTCCCGGGGCGCGGACCGGGGAGCTGTTTTTT. Translating gives CASSFPGARTGELFF.

The chain employs TRBV15 and TRBJ2-1, with 10 bases matching TRBD2. Germline assignment: CDR1 LNHNV and CDR2 YYDKDF (reference sequence). The CDR3 sequence is 18 residues long. J gave up 7 bases and V 1 base, and 13 bases lay outside the gene matches. Here the CDR3 reads CATSRALPSGGAMNEQFF. The DNA for the CDR3 is TGTGCCACCAGCAGAGCCCTCCCAAGCGGGGGGGCGATGAATGAGCAGTTCTTC.